The present entry profiles one T cell receptor (beta chain) with its context. This sample stems from a study of blood T cells in healthy people across ages. The CDR3 is 14 amino acids. The germline V gene has CDR1 DFQATT and CDR2 SNEGSKA (reference sequence). The germline V and J ends were trimmed by 8 bases and 5 bases, with 16 bases remaining between them. With a J-beta primer mix and a sample-barcoded 5' primer, a second PCR ran about 7 to 12 cycles. Researchers report that a template-switch adaptor with 12 random nucleotides tagged each cDNA molecule. One entry per CDR3 protein results from TCRdb running MiXCR on the 5' RACE reads. The sample consists of about 670,000 distinct CDR3 sequences, about 51% of them appearing once. A minimum of 5 micrograms of total RNA was extracted per sample.

The clonotype comes from a woman older than 75 in good health. Material: blood. This chain connects TRBV20-1 to TRBJ1-6, with a tentative D call TRBD1 (5 bases). The CDR3 DNA sequence: TGCAGTTCCCCACCGGGGGGTAATAATTCACCCCTCCACTTT. This gives the protein CSSPPGGNNSPLHF.